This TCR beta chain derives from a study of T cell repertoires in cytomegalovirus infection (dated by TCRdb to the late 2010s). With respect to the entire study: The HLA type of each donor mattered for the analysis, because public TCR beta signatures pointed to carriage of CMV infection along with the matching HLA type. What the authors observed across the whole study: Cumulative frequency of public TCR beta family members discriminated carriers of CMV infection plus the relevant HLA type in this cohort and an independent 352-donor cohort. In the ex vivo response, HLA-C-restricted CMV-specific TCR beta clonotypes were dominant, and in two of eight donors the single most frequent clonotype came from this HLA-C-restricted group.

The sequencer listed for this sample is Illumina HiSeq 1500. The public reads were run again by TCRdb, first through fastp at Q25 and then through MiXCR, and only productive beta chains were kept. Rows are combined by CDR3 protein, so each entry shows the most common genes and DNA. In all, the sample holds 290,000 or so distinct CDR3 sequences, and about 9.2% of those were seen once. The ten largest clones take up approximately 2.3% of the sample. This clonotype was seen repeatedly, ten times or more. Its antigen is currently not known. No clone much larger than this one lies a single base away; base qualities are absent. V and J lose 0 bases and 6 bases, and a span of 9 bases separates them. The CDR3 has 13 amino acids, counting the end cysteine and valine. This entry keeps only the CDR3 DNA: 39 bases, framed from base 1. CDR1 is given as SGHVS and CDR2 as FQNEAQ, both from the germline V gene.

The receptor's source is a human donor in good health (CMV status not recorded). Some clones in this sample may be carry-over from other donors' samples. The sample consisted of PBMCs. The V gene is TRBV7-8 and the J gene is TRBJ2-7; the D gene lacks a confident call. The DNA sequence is TGTGCCAGCAGCTTAGCGGGCGGATTCGAGCAGTACGTC. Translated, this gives CASSLAGGFEQYV.